This T cell receptor (beta chain) was captured by sequencing in a study of Ad26.COV2.S vaccination and SARS-CoV-2 variants. Across the whole study: Ad26.COV2.S given intramuscularly, once or twice 56 days apart.

Notes on the study in general: Non-spike TCR breadth was similar in vaccine and placebo recipients.

As for this clone: The antigen is not known.

Clones were read by immunoSEQ multiplex PCR, and TCRdb kept only the in-frame ones, dropping some. The sample carries 400,000 to 450,000 clones, approximately 90% recorded once. V was pared by 1 base and J by 3 bases, with 13 bases between. CDR1 is SGHAT, CDR2 FQNNGV, per germline. The CDR3 totals 15 residues. The treatment is: some 20 received Ad26.COV2.S at low or high dose, single or two shots; 5 received placebo; per-sample allocation not given. It was on day 63 after the first vaccine or placebo injection that samples were taken. Sequenced here: peripheral blood, sampled in a trial of Ad26.COV2.S vaccine versus placebo. This rearrangement joins TRBV11-2 to TRBJ2-7, with D possibly matching TRBD2 (6 bases). The source is a person between 18 and 59 years old who received the Ad26.COV2.S COVID-19 vaccine or a placebo. The CDR3 DNA is TGTGCCAGCAGCTTAGTGGGGGGTTACATCTACGAGCAGTACTTC. Amino acid sequence: CASSLVGGYIYEQYF.